This section outlines one T cell receptor (beta chain) sequence together with its context. Its antigen is unidentified. CD45RO-CCR7+CD27+CD95- characterized naive CD8+ T cells. Via 5' RACE with UMI labels, TRB cDNA libraries were prepared. TCRdb re-called the 5' RACE reads and gives one entry per CDR3 protein, without DNA. The sample holds fewer than 7,000 distinct CDR3 sequences. The sample comes from a study of CXCR3-negative and CXCR3-positive naive CD8 T cells. Study-level findings and limits: Similarly elevated diversity marked both naive subsets, with memory CD8+ cells showing far lower diversity. CXCR3-positive naive cells carried more hydrophobic TRB CDR3s than CXCR3-negative ones. Researchers report CXCR3 expression partially decreased after cryopreservation, with fresh PBMCs used in most assays.

The CDR3 spans 14 residues. CDR1 SSHAT and CDR2 FNYEAQ come from the germline V gene (reference sequence). The chain combines TRBV7-7 with TRBJ2-7; TCRdb picks TRBD1, but there is no DNA to check that call. The receptor was isolated from a human donor in good health. Some clones in this sample may be carry-over from other donors' samples. Sequencing input: naive CXCR3+ CD8+ T cells from blood. Subset in this sample: CD45RO-CCR7+CD27+CD95- naive CD8+ T cells expressing CXCR3 (TNR3+). This chain's CDR3 is CASSLGAGSYEQYF.